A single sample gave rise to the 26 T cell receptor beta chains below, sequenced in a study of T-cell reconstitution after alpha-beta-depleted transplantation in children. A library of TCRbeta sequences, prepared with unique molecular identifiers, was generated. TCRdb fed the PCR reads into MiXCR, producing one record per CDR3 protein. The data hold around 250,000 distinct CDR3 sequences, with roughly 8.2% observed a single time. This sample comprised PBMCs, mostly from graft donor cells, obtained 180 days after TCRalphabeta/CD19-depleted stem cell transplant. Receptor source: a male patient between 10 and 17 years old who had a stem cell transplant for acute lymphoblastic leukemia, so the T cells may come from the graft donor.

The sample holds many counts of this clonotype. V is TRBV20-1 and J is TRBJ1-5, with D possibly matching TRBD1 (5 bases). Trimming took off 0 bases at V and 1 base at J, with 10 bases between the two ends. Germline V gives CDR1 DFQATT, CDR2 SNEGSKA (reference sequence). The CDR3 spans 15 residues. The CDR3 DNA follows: TGCAGTGCTAGAGATATGTGGGACAGCAATCAGCCCCAGCATTTT. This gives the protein CSARDMWDSNQPQHF.

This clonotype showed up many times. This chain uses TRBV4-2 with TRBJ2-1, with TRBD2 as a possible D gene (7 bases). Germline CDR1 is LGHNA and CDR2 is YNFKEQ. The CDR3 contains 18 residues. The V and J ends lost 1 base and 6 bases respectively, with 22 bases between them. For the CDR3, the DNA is TGTGCCAGCAGCCAAGCTGTGCTGGGGGGGGCCCCCCTCAATGAGCAGTTCTTC. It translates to CASSQAVLGGAPLNEQFF.

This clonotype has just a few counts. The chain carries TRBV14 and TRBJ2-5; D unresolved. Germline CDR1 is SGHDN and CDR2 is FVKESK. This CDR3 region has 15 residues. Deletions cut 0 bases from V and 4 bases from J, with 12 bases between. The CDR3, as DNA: TGTGCCAGCAGCCAAGATGAAAAAGTAGTAGAGACCCAGTACTTC. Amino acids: CASSQDEKVVETQYF.

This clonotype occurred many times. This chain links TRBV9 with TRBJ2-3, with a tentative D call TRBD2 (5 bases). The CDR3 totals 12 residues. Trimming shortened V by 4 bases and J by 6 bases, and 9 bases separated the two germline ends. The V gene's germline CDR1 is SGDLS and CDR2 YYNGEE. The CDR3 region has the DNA TGTGCCAGCAGCTCCTCGGGGGATACGCAGTATTTT. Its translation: CASSSSGDTQYF.

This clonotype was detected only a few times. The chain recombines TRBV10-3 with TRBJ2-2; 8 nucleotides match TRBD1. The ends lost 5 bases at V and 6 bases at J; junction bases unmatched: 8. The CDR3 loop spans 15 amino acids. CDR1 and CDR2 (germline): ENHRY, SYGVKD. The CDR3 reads CAISRRTGWPGELFF. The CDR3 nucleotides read TGTGCCATCAGTCGCCGGACAGGGTGGCCCGGGGAGCTGTTTTTT.

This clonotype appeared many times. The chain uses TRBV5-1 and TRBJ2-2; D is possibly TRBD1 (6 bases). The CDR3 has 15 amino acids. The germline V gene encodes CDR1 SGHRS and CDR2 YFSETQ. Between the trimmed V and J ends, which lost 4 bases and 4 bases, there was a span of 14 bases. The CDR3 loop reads CASSITDRSTGELFF. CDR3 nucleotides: TGCGCCAGCAGCATTACGGACAGATCCACCGGGGAGCTGTTTTTT.

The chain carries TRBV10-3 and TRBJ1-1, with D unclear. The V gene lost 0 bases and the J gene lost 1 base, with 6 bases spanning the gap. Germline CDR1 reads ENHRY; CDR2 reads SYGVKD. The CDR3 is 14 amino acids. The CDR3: CAISESRQNTEAFF. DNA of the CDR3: TGTGCCATCAGTGAGTCGAGGCAGAACACTGAAGCTTTCTTT.

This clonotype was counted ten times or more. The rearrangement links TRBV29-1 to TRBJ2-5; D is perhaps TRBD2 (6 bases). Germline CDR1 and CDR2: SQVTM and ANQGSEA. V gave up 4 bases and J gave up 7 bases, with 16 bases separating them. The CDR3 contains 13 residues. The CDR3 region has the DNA TGCAGCGTTGGGGACTTCGTGGGGGGGACCCAGTACTTC. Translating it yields CSVGDFVGGTQYF.

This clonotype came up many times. CDR3 protein: CASSYPFPGGGTEAFF. For the CDR3, the DNA is TGTGCCAGCAGTTACCCGTTCCCAGGGGGCGGCACTGAAGCTTTCTTT. The chain is built from TRBV6-5 and TRBJ1-1, with TRBD1 matching 8 bases. V dropped 2 bases and J dropped 4; count of bases not matched to a gene: 9. The CDR3 is 16 amino acids. Germline values: CDR1 MNHEY, CDR2 SVGAGI.

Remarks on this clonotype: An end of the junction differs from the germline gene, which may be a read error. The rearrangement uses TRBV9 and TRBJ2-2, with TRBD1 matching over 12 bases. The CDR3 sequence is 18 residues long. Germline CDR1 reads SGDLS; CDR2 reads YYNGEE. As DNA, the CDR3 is TGTGCCAGCAGCGTAGTCCCCGGGACAGGGGGCGCGGGCGGGGAGCTGCTTTTT. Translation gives CASSVVPGTGGAGGELLF.

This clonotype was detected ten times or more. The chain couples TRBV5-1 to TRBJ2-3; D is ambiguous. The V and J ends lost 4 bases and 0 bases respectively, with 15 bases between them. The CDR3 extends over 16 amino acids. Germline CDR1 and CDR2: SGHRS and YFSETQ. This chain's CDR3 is CASSPSTARSTDTQYF. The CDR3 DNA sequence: TGCGCCAGCAGCCCATCGACGGCTCGCAGCACAGATACGCAGTATTTT.

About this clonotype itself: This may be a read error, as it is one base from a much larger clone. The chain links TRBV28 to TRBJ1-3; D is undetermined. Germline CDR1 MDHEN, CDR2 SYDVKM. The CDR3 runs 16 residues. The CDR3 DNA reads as TGTGCCGGCAGCCAATTAATGAGATTCTCTGGAAACACCATATATTTT. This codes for CAGSQLMRFSGNTIYF.

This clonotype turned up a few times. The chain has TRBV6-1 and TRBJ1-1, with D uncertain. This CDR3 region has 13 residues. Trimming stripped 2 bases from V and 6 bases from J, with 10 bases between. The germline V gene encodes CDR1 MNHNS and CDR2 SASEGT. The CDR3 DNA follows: TGTGCCAGCAGTGAAAGCGGGGTTCCTGAAGCTTTCTTT. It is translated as CASSESGVPEAFF.

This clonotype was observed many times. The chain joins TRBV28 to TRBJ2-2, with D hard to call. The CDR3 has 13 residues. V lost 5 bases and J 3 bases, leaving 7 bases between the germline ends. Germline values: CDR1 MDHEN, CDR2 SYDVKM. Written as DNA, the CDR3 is TGTGCCAGCAGTCGGAGCGACACCGGGGAGCTGTTTTTT. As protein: CASSRSDTGELFF.

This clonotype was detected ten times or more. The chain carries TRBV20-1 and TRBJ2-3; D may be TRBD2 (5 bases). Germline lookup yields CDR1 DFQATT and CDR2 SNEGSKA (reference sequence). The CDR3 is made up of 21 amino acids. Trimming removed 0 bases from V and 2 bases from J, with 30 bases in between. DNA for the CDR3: TGCAGTGCTAGAGATCTGGGGTATCAAAATCAGAGGGCCCTCCACACAGATACGCAGTATTTT. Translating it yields CSARDLGYQNQRALHTDTQYF.

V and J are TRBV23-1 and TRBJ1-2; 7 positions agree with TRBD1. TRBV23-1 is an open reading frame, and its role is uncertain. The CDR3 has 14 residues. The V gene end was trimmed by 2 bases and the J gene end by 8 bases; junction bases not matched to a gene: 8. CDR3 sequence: CASSQRDSFFGYTF. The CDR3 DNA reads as TGCGCCAGCAGTCAACGGGACAGCTTCTTCGGCTACACCTTC.

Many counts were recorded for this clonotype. CDR3 in amino acids: CASSVNVVPYEQYF. The CDR3 nucleotides read TGTGCCAGCAGCGTGAATGTTGTCCCCTACGAGCAGTACTTC. This chain links TRBV9 with TRBJ2-7; no clear D gene. The V end was cut by 2 bases, the J end by 2 bases, with 11 bases between. The CDR3 length is 14 residues. Germline loops: CDR1 SGDLS, CDR2 YYNGEE.

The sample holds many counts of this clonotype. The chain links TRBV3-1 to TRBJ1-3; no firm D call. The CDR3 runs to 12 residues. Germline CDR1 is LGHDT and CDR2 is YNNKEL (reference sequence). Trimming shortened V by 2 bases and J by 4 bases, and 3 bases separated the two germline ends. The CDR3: CASSQLGNTIYF. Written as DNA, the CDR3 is TGTGCCAGCAGCCAACTAGGAAACACCATATATTTT.

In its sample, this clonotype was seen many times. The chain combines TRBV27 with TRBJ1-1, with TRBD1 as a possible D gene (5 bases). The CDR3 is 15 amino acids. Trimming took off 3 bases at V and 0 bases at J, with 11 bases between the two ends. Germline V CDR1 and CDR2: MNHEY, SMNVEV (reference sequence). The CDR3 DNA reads TGTGCCAGCAGTTTTGCGGGGCTTATGAACACTGAAGCTTTCTTT. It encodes CASSFAGLMNTEAFF.

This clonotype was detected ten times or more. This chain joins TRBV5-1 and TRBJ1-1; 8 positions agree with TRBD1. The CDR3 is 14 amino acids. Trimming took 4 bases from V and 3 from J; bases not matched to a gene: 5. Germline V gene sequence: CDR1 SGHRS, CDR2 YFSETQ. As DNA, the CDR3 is TGCGCCAGCAGCCTCCCGACAGGGGACACTGAAGCTTTCTTT. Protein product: CASSLPTGDTEAFF.

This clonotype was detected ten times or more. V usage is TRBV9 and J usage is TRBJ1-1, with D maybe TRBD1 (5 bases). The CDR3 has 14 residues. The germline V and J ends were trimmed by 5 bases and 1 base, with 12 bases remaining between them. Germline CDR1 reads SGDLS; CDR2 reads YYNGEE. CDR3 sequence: CASSSEGWNTEAFF. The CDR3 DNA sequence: TGTGCCAGCAGTTCTGAGGGGTGGAACACTGAAGCTTTCTTT.

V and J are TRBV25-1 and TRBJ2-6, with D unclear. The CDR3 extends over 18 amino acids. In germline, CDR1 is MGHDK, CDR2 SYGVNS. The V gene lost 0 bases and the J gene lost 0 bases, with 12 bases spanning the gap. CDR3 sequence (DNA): TGTGCCAGCAGTGAATATCCCCCTCCTAGCTCTGGGGCCAACGTCCTGACTTTC. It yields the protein CASSEYPPPSSGANVLTF.

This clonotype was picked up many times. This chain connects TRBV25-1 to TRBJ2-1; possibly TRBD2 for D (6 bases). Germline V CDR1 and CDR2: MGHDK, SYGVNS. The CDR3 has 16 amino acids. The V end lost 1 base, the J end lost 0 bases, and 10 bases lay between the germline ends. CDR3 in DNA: TGTGCCAGCAGTGAATGGTTCGGGAGCTCCTACAATGAGCAGTTCTTC. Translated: CASSEWFGSSYNEQFF.

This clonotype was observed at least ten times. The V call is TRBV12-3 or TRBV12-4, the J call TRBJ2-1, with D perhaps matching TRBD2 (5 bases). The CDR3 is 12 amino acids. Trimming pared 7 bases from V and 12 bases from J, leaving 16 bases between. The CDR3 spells CASIPTRGRQFF. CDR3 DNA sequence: TGTGCCAGCATTCCAACACGTGGGAGGCAGTTCTTC.

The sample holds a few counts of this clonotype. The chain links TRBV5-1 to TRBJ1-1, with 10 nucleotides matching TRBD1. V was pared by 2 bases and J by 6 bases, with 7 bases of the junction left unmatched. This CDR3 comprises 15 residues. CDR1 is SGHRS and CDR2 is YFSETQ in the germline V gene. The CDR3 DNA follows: TGCGCCAGCAGCTTCCTGGGACAGGGGACCGCTGAAGCTTTCTTT. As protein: CASSFLGQGTAEAFF.

The CDR3 DNA sequence: TGTGCCAGCAGCTTAGGGGACTGGGAGACCTACGAGCAGTACTTC. It encodes CASSLGDWETYEQYF. The chain has TRBV11-2 and TRBJ2-7; TRBD2 is a possible D gene (6 bases). CDR1 SGHAT and CDR2 FQNNGV come from the germline V gene. V was clipped by 1 base and J by 2 bases, with 12 bases between them. This CDR3 region has 15 residues. The whole variable domain, remainder taken from reference TRBV11-2 and TRBJ2-7, is EAGVAQSPRYKIIEKRQSVAFWCNPISGHATLYWYQQILGQGPKLLIQFQNNGVVDDSQLPKDRFSAERLKGVDSTLKIQPAKLEDSAVYLCASSLGDWETYEQYFGPGTRLTVT.